This TCR beta chain was identified during a study of shared clonotypes between healthy human individuals. General study results and limits: When compared with the clonotypes that were shared by all four sorted-subset donors, the non-shared clonotypes turned out to have lower generation probabilities. Large depth notwithstanding, sorted-subset sequencing proved incomplete by rarefaction.

Germline CDR1 is MGHDK and CDR2 is SYGVNS. The CDR3 totals 16 residues. The trim removed 5 bases at V and 0 bases at J, leaving 9 bases unmatched. The repertoire was sequenced with immunoSEQ multiplex PCR; TCRdb's copy has only in-frame clones and lacks some. This sample has about 750,000 clones, with 80% to 95% found just once. Turning to this clone: Its target is unknown.

Naive CD8 isolation took CD45RO-negative cells positively selected for CCR7 and excluded terminally differentiated effector memory CD45RA+ cells. Healthy HIV-negative adults with no recent acute infections or vaccinations were recruited as donors. Caucasian adults residing in Nashville, Tennessee made up all the donors. Sequenced input: naive CD8+ T cells sorted from blood. The receptor comes from a man younger than 45 in good health. The rearrangement links TRBV25-1 to TRBJ2-5; 7 bases fit TRBD1. CDR3 bases: TGTGCCAGCAGTCCCCTCTCGGGGACAGACCAAGAGACCCAGTACTTC. Encoded protein: CASSPLSGTDQETQYF.